This TCR beta chain stems from a study of T cell changes during pregnancy in multiple sclerosis. The CDR3 spans 12 residues. The germline gives CDR1 MNHNS, CDR2 SASEGT. V shed 8 bases and J shed 2 bases, with 7 bases lying between them. There are a few counts of this clone. Sequencing was performed with immunoSEQ multiplex PCR; in TCRdb, only in-frame clones are kept and a portion is missing. The sample yields roughly 100,000 clones, about 89% seen once. This specimen was peripheral blood, taken after pregnancy. The sequence was obtained from a female donor with multiple sclerosis, enrolled in a pregnancy study. This chain joins TRBV6-1 and TRBJ1-5; D not certain. The CDR3: CASAPGNQPQHF. Here the CDR3 DNA reads TGTGCCAGCGCGCCGGGCAATCAGCCCCAGCATTTT.